This T cell receptor (beta chain) was recorded in a study of cytomegalovirus exposure and HLA in healthy donors. The study's findings and limits: According to an earlier analysis, most TCR beta V segments yielded productive rearrangements about 90% or about 30% of the time.

Regarding donors, all were healthy bone marrow donors. The germline V gene encodes CDR1 LGHNT and CDR2 FRNRAP. CDR3 length equals 14 residues. Germline trimming cut 11 bases from V and 4 bases from J; bases unmatched to any gene: 11. PCR involved 60 Vbeta and 13 Jbeta primers. Method: immunoSEQ multiplex PCR; TCRdb's copy keeps in-frame clones and lacks some. The repertoire includes 150,000 to 200,000 clones, roughly four fifths of them detected once, and approximately 2.4% sits in the top ten. About this clone: Its antigen is unknown.

The source is a female donor in good health and CMV-seronegative. The J gene is TRBJ1-5, the V gene TRBV12-5; 7 nucleotides align to TRBD1. The sample consisted of PBMCs. The CDR3 region has the DNA TGTGCTTCTGACCTGGGACAGTCTAATCAGCCCCAGCATTTT. As protein: CASDLGQSNQPQHF.